The T cell receptor (beta chain) under discussion was sequenced for a study of T cells in Graves' hyperthyroidism and ophthalmopathy. Study observations and caveats: Ophthalmopathy got predicted by the model a median around 6.8 months before its onset.

This clonotype came up a few times. The antigen is unknown. Hyperthyroidism, newly diagnosed and lasting under 2 months, affected patients aged 18 to 65. Trimming removed 7 bases from V and 5 bases from J, with 14 bases in between. In germline, CDR1 is MDHEN, CDR2 SYDVKM. The CDR3 has 13 amino acids. RNA transcripts provided the source from which TCR beta CDR3 regions were amplified. Using the HTBI primer set, a first-round RT-PCR was run on the TCR CDR3. TCRdb re-analysed the multiplex PCR reads in MiXCR, keeping a single row per CDR3 protein. The table includes approximately 210,000 distinct CDR3 sequences, roughly a sixth detected once.

The gene calls are TRBV28 and TRBJ1-2; a weak D match, TRBD1 (6 bases). This clonotype was sampled from a man aged 45-65 years with Graves' hyperthyroidism. Sequences were obtained from blood. CDR3 DNA sequence: TGTGCCAGCAACCAGGGGCTTGCTTATGGCTACACCTTC. Its protein is CASNQGLAYGYTF.